These 19 T cell receptor beta chains were all obtained from the same sample, sequenced in a study of cytomegalovirus exposure and HLA in healthy donors. The PCR employed 60 Vbeta primers together with 13 Jbeta primers. The repertoire was sequenced with immunoSEQ multiplex PCR; TCRdb's copy has only in-frame clones and lacks some. The table records 150,000 to 200,000 clones, about 80% of them present only once. Sequencing was performed on PBMCs. All receptors come from a woman between 40 and 50 years old in good health and CMV-seronegative.

The chain joins TRBV6-5 to TRBJ1-1; TRBD1 is a possible D gene (6 bases). With 2 bases removed from V and 6 bases from J, the gap between germline ends came to 16 bases. Germline assignment: CDR1 MNHEY and CDR2 SVGAGI. The CDR3 is 15 residues long. The CDR3 sequence: CASSYGGADGAEAFF. In DNA form, the CDR3 reads TGTGCCAGCAGTTACGGGGGGGCTGACGGGGCTGAAGCTTTCTTT.

This chain uses TRBV5-4 with TRBJ2-1, with 10 bases aligning to TRBD1. Trimming cost V 3 bases and J 7 bases; bases outside gene matches: 7. This CDR3 is 15 amino acids long. Per germline, CDR1 SGHNT and CDR2 YYREEE (reference sequence). The CDR3 region is CASSSGTGAPNEQFF. CDR3 bases: TGTGCCAGCAGCTCCGGGACAGGGGCGCCGAATGAGCAGTTCTTC.

V usage is TRBV30 and J usage is TRBJ2-7; maybe TRBD2 (6 bases). V was clipped by 1 base and J by 7 bases, with 14 bases between them. Germline-derived CDR1 and CDR2 are GTSNPN and SVGIG (reference sequence). CDR3 length equals 13 residues. The CDR3 here is CAWSESSVSEQYF. In nucleotides, the CDR3 is TGTGCCTGGAGTGAATCTAGCGTGTCGGAGCAGTACTTC.

This clone appeared once. The rearrangement uses TRBV2 and TRBJ1-1; 8 bases are shared with TRBD1. V was pared by 7 bases and J by 11 bases, with 12 bases of the junction left unmatched. CDR3 length: 13 amino acids. In germline, CDR1 is SNHLY, CDR2 FYNNEI. The CDR3 sequence is CASTSEGQGRAFF. DNA for the CDR3: TGTGCCAGCACTTCAGAAGGACAGGGAAGGGCTTTCTTT.

The V gene is TRBV6-6, the J gene TRBJ1-2, with 7 bases fitting TRBD1. The CDR3 runs 15 residues. The V and J ends lost 5 bases and 4 bases, in that order; junction bases with no gene match: 10. Germline V gene sequence: CDR1 MNHNY, CDR2 SVGAGI (reference sequence). The CDR3 coding sequence is TGTGCCAGCAGTGTCAGGGGGTCGCGTGGCTATGGCTACACCTTC. The encoded protein is CASSVRGSRGYGYTF.

The V gene is TRBV18, the J gene TRBJ1-2; TRBD1 is a possible D gene (5 bases). Germline V lookup: CDR1 KGHSH, CDR2 LQKENI. Between the trimmed V and J ends, which lost 5 bases and 2 bases, there was a span of 12 bases. The CDR3 covers 14 residues. The CDR3 loop reads CASSSQGANYGYTF. CDR3 in DNA: TGTGCCAGCTCATCCCAAGGGGCGAACTATGGCTACACCTTC.

This chain links TRBV7-6 with TRBJ2-5, with D possibly TRBD2 on 6 matching bases. The V end lost 0 bases, the J end lost 2 bases, and 10 bases lay between the germline ends. The CDR3 contains 15 residues. Germline values: CDR1 SGHVS, CDR2 FNYEAQ. CDR3 DNA: TGTGCCAGCAGCTTAGCCGGGACTCCGCAAGAGACCCAGTACTTC. This sequence encodes CASSLAGTPQETQYF. The complete variable domain, with remaining parts taken from reference TRBV7-6 and TRBJ2-5, reads GAGVSQSPRYKVTKRGQDVALRCDPISGHVSLYWYRQALGQGPEFLTYFNYEAQQDKSGLPNDRFSAERPEGSISTLTIQRTEQRDSAMYRCASSLAGTPQETQYFGPGTRLLVL.

The CDR3 spells CASSLGVPPGQPQHF. CDR3 coding DNA: TGTGCCAGCAGCTTAGGCGTGCCTCCGGGGCAGCCCCAGCATTTT. The V and J genes are TRBV7-8 and TRBJ1-5; D not certain. This CDR3 comprises 15 residues. Germline CDR1 is SGHVS and CDR2 is FQNEAQ. Between the trimmed V and J ends, which lost 1 base and 7 bases, there was a span of 14 bases.

This clone was observed once. This chain uses TRBV2 with TRBJ2-5, with TRBD1 as a possible D gene (6 bases). The end of the DNA fits TRBJ2-7 better, so the J call may be wrong. The germline CDR1 and CDR2 sequences are SNHLY and FYNNEI. The CDR3 spans 14 residues. The CDR3 here is CASSVRTQGYEQYF. The CDR3 DNA follows: TGTGCCAGCAGTGTTAGGACCCAGGGGTACGAGCAGTACTTC.

V is TRBV18 and J is TRBJ2-5, with 11 bases lining up with TRBD2. CDR3 length equals 16 residues. The germline V gene encodes CDR1 KGHSH and CDR2 LQKENI. The V segment lost 3 bases and the J segment 7 bases; nucleotides outside the gene matches: 10. The CDR3 DNA follows: TGTGCCAGCTCACCTGGGACTAGCGGACCCATTGGGACCCAGTACTTC. Protein: CASSPGTSGPIGTQYF.

The rearrangement uses TRBV2 and TRBJ1-2, with a tentative D call TRBD1 (5 bases). CDR3 length: 14 amino acids. Trimming left V 3 bases short and J 4 bases short, with 12 bases between. Germline CDR1 reads SNHLY; CDR2 reads FYNNEI. The CDR3 sequence is CASSDEDTFYGYTF. In DNA form, the CDR3 reads TGTGCCAGCAGTGATGAGGACACCTTCTATGGCTACACCTTC.

This clone was detected once. This sequence joins TRBV7-2 and TRBJ2-3, with 13 bases identical to TRBD2. The CDR3 runs 16 residues. Germline V lookup: CDR1 SGHTA, CDR2 FQGNSA. Unmatched junction bases numbered 8, after V lost 5 bases and J lost 6 bases. The CDR3 spells CASSVWTSGSRDTQYF. The CDR3 bases are TGTGCCAGCAGCGTGTGGACTAGCGGGAGTAGGGATACGCAGTATTTT.

This chain connects TRBV2 to TRBJ1-5; possibly TRBD1 for D (6 bases). Deletions cut 6 bases from V and 8 bases from J, with 20 bases between. The CDR3 runs to 15 residues. Germline V lookup: CDR1 SNHLY, CDR2 FYNNEI. DNA of the CDR3: TGTGCCAGCAGGGTCCAGGACAGCAGTATGGAGCCCCAGCATTTT. It specifies CASRVQDSSMEPQHF.

This clone came up a few times. V is TRBV19 and J is TRBJ2-3; D remains ambiguous. The V end lost 5 bases, the J end lost 6 bases, and 18 bases lay between the germline ends. This CDR3 is 15 amino acids long. The germline V gene encodes CDR1 LNHDA and CDR2 SQIVND (reference sequence). CDR3 nucleotide sequence: TGTGCCAGTAGTCTCGACAACAGAAAGCTGGATACGCAGTATTTT. Its translation is CASSLDNRKLDTQYF.

The chain joins TRBV5-4 to TRBJ1-1; TRBD1 aligns across 10 bases. V was clipped by 6 bases and J by 0 bases; unmatched bases: 5. The germline V gene has CDR1 SGHNT and CDR2 YYREEE (reference sequence). The length of the CDR3 is 15 residues. CDR3 protein: CASTNDRGLNTEAFF. For the CDR3, the DNA is TGTGCCAGCACCAACGACAGGGGGCTGAACACTGAAGCTTTCTTT.

The chain is built from TRBV6-6 and TRBJ2-1; D unclear. Looked up from germline, CDR1 is MNHNY and CDR2 is SVGAGI (reference sequence). CDR3 length equals 11 residues. V was trimmed by 10 bases and J by 5 bases, leaving 9 bases between them. DNA of the CDR3: TGTGCCACCTCGTCTGACAATGAGCAGTTCTTC. It specifies CATSSDNEQFF.

The CDR3 coding sequence is TGCGCCAGCAGCCAAGACGGGGGGAGCTCCTACAATGAGCAGTTCTTC. Its translation is CASSQDGGSSYNEQFF. The genes are TRBV4-3 and TRBJ2-1; TRBD2 matches 7 bases. Trimming took 0 bases from V and 0 from J; bases not matched to a gene: 2. The CDR3 runs 16 residues. Germline V gene lookup returns CDR1 LGHNA and CDR2 YSLEER.

This clone was detected a few times. The chain links TRBV9 to TRBJ2-1; TRBD2 matches at 9 bases. J gave up 7 bases and V 5 bases, and 13 bases lay outside the gene matches. The CDR3 covers 16 residues. In germline, CDR1 is SGDLS, CDR2 YYNGEE. The CDR3 sequence is CASSHNPGGRANEQFF. The CDR3 bases are TGTGCCAGCAGTCATAACCCAGGCGGGAGGGCGAATGAGCAGTTCTTC.

This chain uses TRBV27 with TRBJ2-7, with D possibly matching TRBD1 (5 bases). The V gene lost 6 bases and the J gene lost 3 bases, with 15 bases spanning the gap. CDR3 length equals 14 residues. Germline-derived CDR1 and CDR2 are MNHEY and SMNVEV (reference sequence). CDR3 bases: TGTGCCAGCAGCCCAGGGAACAGGTTCTACGAGCAGTACGTC. Its protein product is CASSPGNRFYEQYV.